Detailed here is one TCR beta chain. The same CDR3 arises from other DNA sequences in this sample as well. Participants had their cohort set by participant-reported clinical history. This specimen belongs to a study of blood T cell repertoires in COVID-19. Across the study: PBMCs, B-cell-depleted T cells, or T cells were the source of the cDNA or gDNA that made up the material.

This CDR3 region has 14 residues. V lost 2 bases and J 2 bases, leaving 6 bases between the germline ends. Germline CDR1 SGHTA, CDR2 FQGNSA. Measured with immunoSEQ multiplex PCR; TCRdb has only the in-frame clones, and not every one. The sample lists about 250,000 clones; 85% to 90% were seen once. This receptor was obtained from a man in his forties who had recovered from COVID-19. The sequencing sample was made of PBMCs or T cells enriched from blood (not recorded which). The rearrangement uses TRBV7-2 and TRBJ2-2; no reliable D call. In DNA, the CDR3 is TGTGCCAGCAGCTTATCGGTTAACACCGGGGAGCTGTTTTTT. Translating it yields CASSLSVNTGELFF. Using reference TRBV7-2 and TRBJ2-2 for the parts outside the CDR3, the full variable domain is GAGVSQSPSNKVTEKGKDVELRCDPISGHTALYWYRQSLGQGLEFLIYFQGNSAPDKSGLPSDRFSAERTGGSVSTLTIQRTQQEDSAVYLCASSLSVNTGELFFGEGSRLTVL.